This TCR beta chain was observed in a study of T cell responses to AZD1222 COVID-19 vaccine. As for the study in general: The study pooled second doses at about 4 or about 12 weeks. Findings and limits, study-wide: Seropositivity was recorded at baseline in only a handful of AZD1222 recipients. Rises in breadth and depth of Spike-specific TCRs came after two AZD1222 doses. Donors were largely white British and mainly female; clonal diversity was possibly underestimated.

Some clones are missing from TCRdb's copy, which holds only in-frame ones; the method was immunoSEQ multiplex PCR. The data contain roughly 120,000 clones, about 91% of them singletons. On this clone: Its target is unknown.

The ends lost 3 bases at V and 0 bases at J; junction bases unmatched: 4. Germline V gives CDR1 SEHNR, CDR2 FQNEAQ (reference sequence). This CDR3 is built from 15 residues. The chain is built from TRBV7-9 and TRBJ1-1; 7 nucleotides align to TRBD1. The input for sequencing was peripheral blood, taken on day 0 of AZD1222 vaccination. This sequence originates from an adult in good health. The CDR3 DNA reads TGTGCCAGCAGCTTTACAGGGGTCCTGAACACTGAAGCTTTCTTT. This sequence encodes CASSFTGVLNTEAFF. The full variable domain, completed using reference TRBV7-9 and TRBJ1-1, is DTGVSQNPRHKITKRGQNVTFRCDPISEHNRLYWYRQTLGQGPEFLTYFQNEAQLEKSRLLSDRFSAERPKGSFSTLEIQRTEQGDSAMYLCASSFTGVLNTEAFFGQGTRLTVV.